What follows are 21 T cell receptor beta chains derived from one specimen sequenced in a study of T cells in Graves' hyperthyroidism and ophthalmopathy. Amplification of TCR beta CDR3 regions used RNA as the template. A first-round RT-PCR of the TCR CDR3 used the HTBI primer set. TCRdb reanalysed the multiplex PCR reads using MiXCR and keeps one entry per CDR3 protein. This sample has 390,000 or so distinct CDR3 sequences, with roughly 14% found just once. The sample consisted of blood. These TCRs come from a man aged 18 to 35 with Graves' ophthalmopathy.

This clonotype was detected ten times or more. The V and J genes are TRBV12-3 or TRBV12-4 and TRBJ2-7; TRBD1 agrees at 9 bases. V gave up 6 bases and J gave up 3 bases; unmatched junction bases: 6. There are 14 residues in the CDR3. DNA of the CDR3: TGTGCCAGCAGCTTACAGGGGGCGCACTACGAGCAGTACTTC. It encodes CASSLQGAHYEQYF.

This clonotype was recorded at least ten times. This rearrangement joins TRBV14 to TRBJ2-7, with TRBD1 identical over 7 bases. Losses at the gene ends were 2 bases for V and 0 bases for J; bases not matched to a gene: 4. Germline loops: CDR1 SGHDN, CDR2 FVKESK. The CDR3 covers 15 residues. The CDR3: CASSQRTGSSYEQYF. The CDR3 nucleotides are TGTGCCAGCAGCCAAAGGACAGGCAGCTCCTACGAGCAGTACTTC.

This clonotype was detected many times. The chain recombines TRBV5-1 with TRBJ2-1; the match to TRBD2 covers 7 bases. V lost 1 base, J lost 5 bases, and 6 bases stayed unmatched. The germline CDR1 and CDR2 sequences are SGHRS and YFSETQ. The CDR3 sequence is 15 residues long. CDR3 DNA sequence: TGCGCCAGCAGCTTGTCGCTGGGAGGGCACAATGAGCAGTTCTTC. Translating gives CASSLSLGGHNEQFF. Based on the CDR3 plus reference TRBV5-1 and TRBJ2-1, the full variable domain is KAGVTQTPRYLIKTRGQQVTLSCSPISGHRSVSWYQQTPGQGLQFLFEYFSETQRNKGNFPGRFSGRQFSNSRSEMNVSTLELGDSALYLCASSLSLGGHNEQFFGPGTRLTVL.

This clonotype was seen repeatedly, ten times or more. The chain combines TRBV20-1 with TRBJ1-5; 8 nucleotides line up with TRBD1. CDR3 size: 13 residues. Unmatched junction bases numbered 0, after V lost 0 bases and J lost 5 bases. Germline V gene data show CDR1 as DFQATT and CDR2 as SNEGSKA (reference sequence). The CDR3 protein is CSARDRGHQPQHF. The CDR3 bases are TGCAGTGCTAGAGACAGGGGGCATCAGCCCCAGCATTTT.

This clonotype occurred many times. V usage is TRBV30 and J usage is TRBJ1-4, with TRBD1 identical over 8 bases. This CDR3 comprises 15 residues. Germline CDR1 GTSNPN, CDR2 SVGIG (reference sequence). V lost 2 bases, J lost 2 bases, and 4 bases stayed unmatched. The CDR3 sequence: CAWSPQGATNEKLFF. DNA for the CDR3: TGTGCCTGGAGTCCCCAGGGGGCTACTAATGAAAAACTGTTTTTT.

There are many counts of this clonotype. The V call is TRBV13, the J call TRBJ2-7; perhaps D is TRBD1 or TRBD2 (5 bases each). V lost 5 bases and J 1 base, leaving 27 bases between the germline ends. This CDR3 has 19 residues. Germline CDR1 and CDR2: PRHDT and FYEKMQ (reference sequence). In nucleotides, the CDR3 is TGTGCCAGCAGCCTCCGGGGCCAACCAGTCCAGGAGCGATCCTACGAGCAGTACTTC. It translates to CASSLRGQPVQERSYEQYF.

The chain carries TRBV7-8 and TRBJ2-3; D not resolved. V was cut by 5 bases and J by 1 base, with 7 bases left in between. The CDR3 runs 13 residues. The germline V gene has CDR1 SGHVS and CDR2 FQNEAQ. The CDR3 sequence: CASSSVRTDTQYF. The CDR3, as DNA: TGTGCCAGCAGCAGCGTCCGCACAGATACGCAGTATTTT.

This clonotype was observed at least ten times. The V gene is TRBV5-1, the J gene TRBJ2-7, with 10 bases identical to TRBD2. CDR3 length: 15 residues. Losses at the gene ends were 4 bases for V and 2 bases for J; bases not matched to a gene: 6. Germline V gene sequence: CDR1 SGHRS, CDR2 YFSETQ. CDR3 DNA sequence: TGCGCCAGCAGCGGGGGACTAGCGTTAACCTACGAGCAGTACTTC. Protein sequence: CASSGGLALTYEQYF.

This clonotype was seen more than once but under ten times. The gene calls are TRBV18 and TRBJ2-1; no reliable D call. From germline, CDR1 is KGHSH and CDR2 LQKENI. The CDR3 has 15 amino acids. The V end lost 1 base, the J end lost 6 bases, and 13 bases lay between the germline ends. The CDR3 is CASSPLGWNINEQFF. The CDR3, as DNA: TGTGCCAGCTCACCACTTGGATGGAACATCAATGAGCAGTTCTTC.

A word on this clonotype: A much more abundant neighbour one base away suggests this may be a read error. The chain is built from TRBV6-5 and TRBJ2-7, with D unclear. The germline gives CDR1 MNHEY, CDR2 SVGAGI. Deletions cut 2 bases from V and 0 bases from J, with 11 bases between. This CDR3 comprises 15 residues. The CDR3 sequence: CASSYQDGSSYEQYF. CDR3 DNA: TGTGCCAGCAGTTACCAGGACGGAAGCTCCTACGAGCAGTACTTC.

This clonotype was observed at least ten times. The rearrangement links TRBV11-2 to TRBJ2-5, with D perhaps TRBD2 (5 bases). The V gene's germline CDR1 is SGHAT and CDR2 FQNNGV. Deletions cut 1 base from V and 5 bases from J, with 14 bases between. The CDR3 length is 15 residues. CDR3 sequence (DNA): TGTGCCAGCAGCTTAGGGGTCAGGCGGGCCGAGACCCAGTACTTC. Encoded protein: CASSLGVRRAETQYF.

The V and J genes are TRBV10-2 and TRBJ1-2; D not resolved. Germline lookup yields CDR1 WSHSY and CDR2 SAAADI. Trimming left V 3 bases short and J 3 bases short, with 11 bases between. This CDR3 has 14 amino acids. The CDR3 reads CASSDSRLYYGYTF. DNA for the CDR3: TGCGCCAGCAGTGACTCCCGACTCTACTATGGCTACACCTTC.

J is TRBJ2-7 and V is TRBV3-1; unclear D gene. The CDR3 is 15 amino acids. With 1 base removed from V and 2 bases from J, the gap between germline ends came to 12 bases. Germline values: CDR1 LGHDT, CDR2 YNNKEL (reference sequence). This CDR3 is CASSQVGRFPYEQYF. The CDR3 bases are TGTGCCAGCAGCCAAGTCGGCAGATTCCCCTACGAGCAGTACTTC.

This clonotype was picked up many times. The gene calls are TRBV12-3 or TRBV12-4 and TRBJ2-5; the D gene is possibly TRBD1 (7 bases). V was shortened by 6 bases and J by 4 bases, with 15 bases between the two germline ends. This CDR3 is 14 amino acids long. CDR3 coding DNA: TGTGCCAGCAGACCCTACAGGGGAGGAGAGACCCAGTACTTC. It specifies CASRPYRGGETQYF.

V usage is TRBV5-4 and J usage is TRBJ2-1; D may be TRBD1 (6 bases). V dropped 3 bases and J dropped 0 bases, with 13 bases sitting between them. Germline V gene sequence: CDR1 SGHNT, CDR2 YYREEE (reference sequence). This CDR3 comprises 16 residues. The CDR3 sequence: CASSSDRLPSYNEQFF. The CDR3 DNA is TGTGCCAGCAGCTCAGACAGGCTGCCCTCCTACAATGAGCAGTTCTTC.

The chain combines TRBV19 with TRBJ2-7; D not resolved. V was clipped by 4 bases and J by 5 bases, with 15 bases between them. The germline V gene has CDR1 LNHDA and CDR2 SQIVND (reference sequence). The CDR3 has 14 amino acids. The CDR3 loop reads CASSTRAAGDEQYF. The CDR3 DNA follows: TGTGCCAGTAGTACTCGGGCGGCCGGCGACGAGCAGTACTTC.

A few counts support this clonotype. V gene TRBV15 combines with J gene TRBJ1-4; D is undetermined. This CDR3 is built from 15 residues. The germline V and J ends were trimmed by 0 bases and 7 bases, with 12 bases remaining between them. Germline V gives CDR1 LNHNV, CDR2 YYDKDF (reference sequence). The CDR3, as DNA: TGTGCCACCAGCAGAGATGTACCAGATACTGAAAAACTGTTTTTT. The encoded protein is CATSRDVPDTEKLFF.

This clonotype was picked up many times. The chain combines TRBV18 with TRBJ2-7, with D unresolved. V lost 6 bases and J lost 2, with 8 bases in between. This CDR3 is built from 12 residues. Germline CDR1 and CDR2: KGHSH and LQKENI. For the CDR3, the DNA is TGTGCCAGCTCCCCATTGGCCTACGAGCAGTACTTC. The encoded protein is CASSPLAYEQYF.

This clonotype was observed a handful of times. This rearrangement joins TRBV19 to TRBJ1-5, with TRBD1 identical over 11 bases. V lost 0 bases, J lost 2 bases, and 3 bases stayed unmatched. CDR1 is LNHDA, CDR2 SQIVND, per germline (reference sequence). The CDR3 consists of 17 residues. This chain's CDR3 is CASSIDGQGAGNQPQHF. The CDR3 DNA follows: TGTGCCAGTAGTATAGATGGACAGGGGGCTGGCAATCAGCCCCAGCATTTT. The variable domain in full, completed from reference TRBV19 and TRBJ1-5, reads DGGITQSPKYLFRKEGQNVTLSCEQNLNHDAMYWYRQDPGQGLRLIYYSQIVNDFQKGDIAEGYSVSREKKESFPLTVTSAQKNPTAFYLCASSIDGQGAGNQPQHFGDGTRLSIL.

This clonotype was picked up many times. V and J are TRBV30 and TRBJ2-1; 13 positions agree with TRBD2. V was clipped by 2 bases and J by 7 bases; unmatched bases: 8. CDR3 length equals 16 residues. Germline V gene data show CDR1 as GTSNPN and CDR2 as SVGIG (reference sequence). The CDR3 here is CAWSRRTSGRGNEQFF. The CDR3 coding sequence is TGTGCCTGGAGTAGAAGGACTAGCGGGAGAGGTAATGAGCAGTTCTTC.

CDR3 in amino acids: CASSLAPGFYEQYF. The CDR3 region has the DNA TGTGCCAGCAGCTTAGCACCAGGGTTCTACGAGCAGTACTTC. This chain links TRBV7-9 with TRBJ2-7, with a possible D match to TRBD1 (5 bases). V was pared by 0 bases and J by 3 bases, with 9 bases between. CDR1 is SEHNR, CDR2 FQNEAQ, per germline (reference sequence). The CDR3 totals 14 residues.